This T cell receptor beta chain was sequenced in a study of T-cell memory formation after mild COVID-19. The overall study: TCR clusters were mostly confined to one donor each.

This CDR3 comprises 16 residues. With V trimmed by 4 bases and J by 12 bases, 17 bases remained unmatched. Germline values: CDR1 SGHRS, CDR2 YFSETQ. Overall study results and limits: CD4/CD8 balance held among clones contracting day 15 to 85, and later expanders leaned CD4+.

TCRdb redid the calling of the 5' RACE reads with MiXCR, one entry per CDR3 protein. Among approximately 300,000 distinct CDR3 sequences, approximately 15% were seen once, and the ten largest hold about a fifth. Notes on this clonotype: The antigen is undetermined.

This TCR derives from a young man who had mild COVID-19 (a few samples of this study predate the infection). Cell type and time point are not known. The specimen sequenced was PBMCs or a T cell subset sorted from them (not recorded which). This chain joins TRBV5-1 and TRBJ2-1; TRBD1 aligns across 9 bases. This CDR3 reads CASSTPDRGATSAQFF. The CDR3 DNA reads TGCGCCAGCAGCACCCCGGACAGGGGAGCAACTTCTGCGCAGTTCTTC.